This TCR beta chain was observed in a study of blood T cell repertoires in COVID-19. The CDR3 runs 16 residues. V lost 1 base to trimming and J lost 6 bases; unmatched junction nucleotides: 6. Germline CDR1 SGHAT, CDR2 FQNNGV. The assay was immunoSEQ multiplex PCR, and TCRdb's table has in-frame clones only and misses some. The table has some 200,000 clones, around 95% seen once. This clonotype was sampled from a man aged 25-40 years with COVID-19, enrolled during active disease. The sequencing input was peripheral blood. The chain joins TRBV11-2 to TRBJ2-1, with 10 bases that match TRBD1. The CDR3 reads CASSLATGGTGNEQFF. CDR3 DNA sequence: TGTGCCAGCAGCTTAGCGACAGGGGGCACCGGCAATGAGCAGTTCTTC.